A selection of T cell receptor beta chains follows, all from one sample in a study of lymphopenia after photon versus proton radiotherapy. Clones were sequenced by immunoSEQ multiplex PCR, and TCRdb holds only the in-frame ones, with some missing. The table records roughly 58,000 clones, 87% of them present only once. The sample was peripheral blood, taken from a patient treated with proton-based radiotherapy. These receptors came from an older man with esophageal cancer. Both conserved end residues are part of each CDR3. Clone size is shown for a subset of rows, as once, few, many or a class of expanded clone.

cdr3_aa,j_call,clone_size,v_call
CASSHGNYEQYF,TRBJ2-7,.,TRBV7-2
CASSLSGDTEAFF,TRBJ1-1,once,TRBV7-2
CASGPGGVQKFF,TRBJ2-1,once,TRBV12-5
CASSRSRGTGNTIYF,TRBJ1-3,.,TRBV11-2
CASRDRGNQPQHF,TRBJ1-5,.,TRBV19
CASSIRAVGEQYF,TRBJ2-7,.,TRBV19
CASSLGYGRAYEQYF,TRBJ2-7,.,TRBV7-2
CASSLRGGGGELFF,TRBJ2-2,.,TRBV7-2
CASSSGATYGYTF,TRBJ1-2,.,TRBV5-1
CASSPRAGDYEQYF,TRBJ2-7,.,TRBV6-5
CASSLWDTDSNQPQHF,TRBJ1-5,.,TRBV23-1
CASSLGRGPFYNEQFF,TRBJ2-1,.,TRBV11-2